The 9 T cell receptor beta chains in this list originate from one sample, sequenced in a study of cytomegalovirus exposure and HLA in healthy donors. PCR used 60 Vbeta primers and 13 Jbeta primers. The protocol was immunoSEQ multiplex PCR, while the TCRdb copy is restricted to in-frame clones and leaves out a portion. The repertoire holds 100,000 to 150,000 clones, with 70% to 85% as singletons. The sample taken for sequencing was PBMCs. Source of these receptors: a female donor in good health and CMV-seronegative.

V and J are TRBV29-1 and TRBJ2-5; D remains unclear. This CDR3 has 14 residues. From germline, CDR1 is SQVTM and CDR2 ANQGSEA. The V gene lost 0 bases and the J gene lost 1 base, with 9 bases spanning the gap. The CDR3 DNA sequence: TGCAGCGTTGAAGATCCCGTTATCCAAGAGACCCAGTACTTC. It is translated as CSVEDPVIQETQYF.

The chain recombines TRBV4-1 with TRBJ2-1; TRBD2 might be the D (6 bases). CDR1 is MGHRA and CDR2 is YSYEKL in the germline V gene. CDR3 size: 17 residues. V lost 1 base, J lost 7 bases, and 20 bases lay in between. The CDR3 DNA reads TGCGCCAGCAGCCAAGCGAACTTGGCGGGGCCTAGGAATGAGCAGTTCTTC. This codes for CASSQANLAGPRNEQFF.

V is TRBV28 and J is TRBJ1-1, with a possible D match to TRBD1 (5 bases). Germline CDR1 and CDR2: MDHEN and SYDVKM. CDR3 length equals 13 residues. Trimming removed 1 base from V and 6 bases from J, with 9 bases in between. The CDR3 DNA reads as TGTGCCAGCAGTTTATCCGGGGGGGCTGAAGCTTTCTTT. Translating it yields CASSLSGGAEAFF.

V and J are TRBV2 and TRBJ1-5, with 7 bases lining up with TRBD1. Trimming cost V 3 bases and J 4 bases; bases outside gene matches: 9. Germline V gene sequence: CDR1 SNHLY, CDR2 FYNNEI. The length of the CDR3 is 16 residues. The CDR3 sequence: CASSEMAGGRNQPQHF. CDR3 DNA sequence: TGTGCCAGCAGTGAGATGGCAGGGGGAAGAAATCAGCCCCAGCATTTT.

The V gene is TRBV6-5, the J gene TRBJ2-1; weak D call: TRBD2 (5 bases). V was cut by 6 bases and J by 0 bases, with 12 bases left in between. The length of the CDR3 is 15 residues. From germline, CDR1 is MNHEY and CDR2 SVGAGI. CDR3 sequence reads: CASSRKRSSYNEQFF. CDR3 nucleotides: TGTGCCAGCAGCCGTAAGCGGAGCTCCTACAATGAGCAGTTCTTC.

This clone was counted a single time. The chain joins TRBV5-1 to TRBJ2-5; D is ambiguous. Germline CDR1 SGHRS, CDR2 YFSETQ. The CDR3 runs to 14 residues. Trimming left V 4 bases short and J 5 bases short, with 15 bases between. The CDR3 region has the DNA TGCGCCAGCAGCCCAACTACCTTCGGGGAGACCCAGTACTTC. As protein: CASSPTTFGETQYF.

The chain combines TRBV11-3 with TRBJ2-2; weak D call: TRBD1 (5 bases). The CDR3 totals 16 residues. Trimming cost V 4 bases and J 6 bases, with 18 bases left between them. CDR1 and CDR2 from the germline V gene are SGHNT and YENEEA. The CDR3: CASSWMGPGYSGELFF. For the CDR3, the DNA is TGTGCCAGCAGCTGGATGGGGCCTGGTTATTCCGGGGAGCTGTTTTTT.

Of note for this clone: This sample also contains other DNA sequences that code for the same CDR3. The chain is built from TRBV2 and TRBJ2-2; 10 nucleotides agree with TRBD2. This CDR3 comprises 16 residues. J gave up 3 bases and V 5 bases, and 6 bases lay outside the gene matches. The germline V gene encodes CDR1 SNHLY and CDR2 FYNNEI. CDR3 in DNA: TGTGCCAGCAGTCCCATAGCGGGAGGACACACCGGGGAGCTGTTTTTT. It codes for CASSPIAGGHTGELFF.

As for this clone: Other DNA sequences in the same sample also yield this CDR3. The chain uses TRBV7-9 and TRBJ1-1; 7 bases fit TRBD1. Germline loops: CDR1 SEHNR, CDR2 FQNEAQ (reference sequence). The CDR3 is 14 residues long. With V trimmed by 1 base and J by 4 bases, 3 bases remained unmatched. The CDR3 DNA reads as TGTGCCAGCAGCTTAGAAGGGGGCGGCACTGAAGCTTTCTTT. It specifies CASSLEGGGTEAFF.